This T cell receptor (beta chain) was identified in a study of cytomegalovirus exposure and HLA in healthy donors. PCR involved 60 Vbeta and 13 Jbeta primers. The method was immunoSEQ multiplex PCR; TCRdb's version includes in-frame clones alone and lacks a portion of them. Of 100,000 or so clones listed, roughly 15% are singletons. In this sample, this clone turned up a few times. Sequencing was performed on PBMCs. The TCR was taken from a female donor in good health and CMV-seronegative.

This chain's CDR3 is CANRHGTGANNQPQHF. The DNA for the CDR3 is TGTGCCAACCGACACGGGACAGGGGCCAACAATCAGCCCCAGCATTTT. J is TRBJ1-5 and V is TRBV27, with 10 bases fitting TRBD1. Losses at the gene ends were 10 bases for V and 3 bases for J; bases not matched to a gene: 12. In germline, CDR1 is MNHEY, CDR2 SMNVEV (reference sequence). The CDR3 contains 16 residues.